The 26 T cell receptor beta chains reported below all come from one sample, sequenced in a study of T cells in women clearing cervical HPV infection. This table comes from immunoSEQ multiplex PCR, and its TCRdb copy is limited to in-frame clones, with some not included. The sample table sets out about 20,000 clones. Sequences were obtained from blood buffy coat. Every receptor here comes from a woman between 18 and 70 years old with a cervical HPV16 infection that either progressed to CIN3+ or cleared (not recorded which).

The sequenced part of the CDR3 DNA is TGTGCCAGCGGCGGACAGAGGAGCACTGAA. Residues: CASGGQRSTE. The whole CDR3 is CASGGQRSTEAFF. The chain has TRBV13 and TRBJ1-1; weak D call: TRBD1 (6 bases). The read terminates 3 residues before the CDR3 end, so the remaining end is supplied by the germline J gene. The V end lost 8 bases, the J end lost 4 bases, and 14 bases lay between the germline ends. Germline V gene data show CDR1 as PRHDT and CDR2 as FYEKMQ (reference sequence). The length of the CDR3 is 13 residues. Variable domain in full (rest from reference TRBV13 and TRBJ1-1): AAGVIQSPRHLIKEKRETATLKCYPIPRHDTVYWYQQGPGQDPQFLISFYEKMQSDKGSIPDRFSAQQFSDYHSELNMSSLELGDSALYFCASGGQRSTEAFFGQGTRLTVV.

A remark on this clone: Read coverage stops 3 residues before the CDR3 terminus; the germline J gene supplies the remainder. This chain connects TRBV30 to TRBJ2-1; TRBD1 aligns across 7 bases. The CDR3 is made up of 15 amino acids. Per the germline V gene, CDR1 is GTSNPN and CDR2 is SVGIG (reference sequence). Trimming took 2 bases from V and 4 from J; bases not matched to a gene: 8. The CDR3 protein is CAWSRIGTVYNEQFF. The sequenced CDR3 bases are TGTGCCTGGAGTAGGATAGGGACAGTTTACAATGAG.

CDR3 bases read: TGTGCCAGCACAAAAGGCATGAACACTGAA. Translated: CASTKGMNTE. The CDR3 reads in full as CASTKGMNTEAFF. J is TRBJ1-1 and V is TRBV7-9; D is ambiguous. The read gets to within 3 residues of the CDR3 end, and the germline J gene fills in the rest. Germline V lookup: CDR1 SEHNR, CDR2 FQNEAQ (reference sequence). Trimming stripped 7 bases from V and 0 bases from J, with 9 bases between. The CDR3 covers 13 residues. The whole variable domain, filled in from reference TRBV7-9 and TRBJ1-1, reads DTGVSQNPRHKITKRGQNVTFRCDPISEHNRLYWYRQTLGQGPEFLTYFQNEAQLEKSRLLSDRFSAERPKGSFSTLEIQRTEQGDSAMYLCASTKGMNTEAFFGQGTRLTVV.

Regarding this clone: The CDR3 is cut off 3 residues early in the read; its end comes from the germline J gene. The chain couples TRBV10-3 to TRBJ2-1; 10 nucleotides align to TRBD1. After removal of 5 bases from V and 6 bases from J, the junction contained 7 bases not matched to a gene. Germline lookup yields CDR1 ENHRY and CDR2 SYGVKD. The CDR3 has 15 residues. The CDR3 reads CAISTGTGALNEQFF. The DNA read from the CDR3 is TGTGCCATCAGTACCGGGACAGGGGCCCTCAATGAG.

Considering frequency, this clone is medium-sized. CDR3 DNA (partial): TGTGCCCCTGCGGGACAGAGACCCATGGTCACAGATACG. Its translation: CAPAGQRPMVTDT. The CDR3 in its entirety is CAPAGQRPMVTDTQYF. The genes are TRBV30 and TRBJ2-3; D may be TRBD1 (7 bases). Read data end 3 residues before the CDR3 end; the end is taken from the germline J gene. The germline V gene encodes CDR1 GTSNPN and CDR2 SVGIG (reference sequence). The CDR3 runs 16 residues. Trimming pared 8 bases from V and 2 bases from J, leaving 23 bases between.

As for this clone: The read comes to an end 3 residues before the CDR3 does, leaving the germline J gene to fill in the end. The gene calls are TRBV12-3 or TRBV12-4 and TRBJ2-3; 11 positions match TRBD2. This CDR3 contains 14 residues. With V trimmed by 7 bases and J by 4 bases, 4 bases remained unmatched. CDR3 sequence reads: CASINSGGADTQYF. The sequenced part of the CDR3 DNA is TGTGCCAGCATTAATAGCGGGGGGGCAGATACG.

With regard to this clone: The read comes to an end 3 residues before the CDR3 does, leaving the germline J gene to fill in the end. The genes are TRBV19 and TRBJ2-5; TRBD2 aligns across 12 bases. CDR3 length equals 16 residues. V lost 5 bases and J lost 0; bases outside the gene matches: 4. Germline CDR1 is LNHDA and CDR2 is SQIVND (reference sequence). The sequenced CDR3 bases are TGTGCCAGTAGTCGTACTAGCGGGGGGTACCAAGAGACC. It encodes CASSRTSGGYQET. The entire CDR3 protein is CASSRTSGGYQETQYF.

A remark on this clone: The read halts 3 residues ahead of the CDR3 end, with the missing end drawn from the germline J gene. The chain has TRBV19 and TRBJ1-5; the D is unclear. The germline gives CDR1 LNHDA, CDR2 SQIVND (reference sequence). Trimming cost V 9 bases and J 4 bases, with 10 bases left between them. CDR3 length equals 12 residues. The CDR3 bases that were read are TGTGCCAGCGCCCGCGGTAATCAGCCC. This codes for CASARGNQP. The whole CDR3 is CASARGNQPQHF. Variable domain in full (rest from reference TRBV19 and TRBJ1-5): DGGITQSPKYLFRKEGQNVTLSCEQNLNHDAMYWYRQDPGQGLRLIYYSQIVNDFQKGDIAEGYSVSREKKESFPLTVTSAQKNPTAFYLCASARGNQPQHFGDGTRLSIL.

Notes on this clone: Sequencing ends 3 residues short of the CDR3 end; the germline J gene provides the rest. The chain is built from TRBV7-3 and TRBJ1-1; D gene unclear. Germline V gene sequence: CDR1 SGHTA, CDR2 FQGTGA. Deletions cut 2 bases from V and 4 bases from J, with 11 bases between. The CDR3 consists of 14 residues. The covered CDR3 bases are TGTGCCAGCAGCTTAGGGCGCACGAGCACTGAA. It translates to CASSLGRTSTE. From start to end, the CDR3 is CASSLGRTSTEAFF.

Remarks on this clone: The sequenced fragment ends 3 residues before the CDR3 boundary, so the rest is inferred from the germline J gene. The chain is built from TRBV29-1 and TRBJ1-4; the D is unclear. Trimming took off 4 bases at V and 7 bases at J, with 10 bases between the two ends. Germline values: CDR1 SQVTM, CDR2 ANQGSEA. The CDR3 runs to 12 residues. The CDR3 region is CSVAQESEKLFF. The CDR3 DNA, read in part, is TGCAGCGTTGCTCAGGAGAGTGAAAAA.

Measured by frequency, this clone is medium-sized. The read comes to an end 3 residues before the CDR3 does, leaving the germline J gene to fill in the end. The chain employs TRBV18 and TRBJ1-4; tentatively, D is TRBD1 (5 bases). Germline assignment: CDR1 KGHSH and CDR2 LQKENI. V lost 6 bases, J lost 4 bases, and 9 bases lay in between. The CDR3 sequence is 13 residues long. The DNA read from the CDR3 is TGTGCCAGCTCGGGACTTGTTAATGAAAAA. Encoded protein: CASSGLVNEK. The full-length CDR3 reads as CASSGLVNEKLFF.

As regards this clone: With the read ending 3 residues before the CDR3 end, the germline J gene is used to fill in that end. The rearrangement uses TRBV29-1 and TRBJ1-1, with D tentatively TRBD1 (5 bases). Germline CDR1 SQVTM, CDR2 ANQGSEA. V was trimmed by 3 bases and J by 6 bases, leaving 8 bases between them. CDR3 size: 11 residues. CDR3 bases read: TGCAGCGTTGATAGGGGTCCTGAA. Protein product: CSVDRGPE. The full CDR3 is CSVDRGPEAFF. The entire variable domain, with the rest obtained from reference TRBV29-1 and TRBJ1-1, is as follows: SAVISQKPSRDICQRGTSLTIQCQVDSQVTMMFWYRQQPGQSLTLIATANQGSEATYESGFVIDKFPISRPNLTFSTLTVSNMSPEDSSIYLCSVDRGPEAFFGQGTRLTVV.

Regarding this clone: The read terminates 3 residues ahead of where the CDR3 ends, so the germline J gene completes it. The chain couples TRBV7-9 to TRBJ1-4; maybe TRBD1 (6 bases). CDR3 length: 12 amino acids. Germline lookup yields CDR1 SEHNR and CDR2 FQNEAQ (reference sequence). V lost 7 bases and J lost 8, with 11 bases in between. CDR3 sequence: CASTRGGEKLFF. CDR3 bases read: TGTGCCAGCACCCGGGGGGGCGAAAAA.

In the case of this clone: The read terminates 3 residues before the CDR3 end, so the remaining end is supplied by the germline J gene. The chain uses TRBV20-1 and TRBJ1-5; D unclear. The CDR3 loop spans 15 amino acids. V lost 6 bases, J lost 5 bases, and 20 bases lay in between. Germline values: CDR1 DFQATT, CDR2 SNEGSKA (reference sequence). The CDR3: CSAILRGAEDQPQHF. The sequenced part of the CDR3 DNA is TGCAGTGCCATTCTCCGAGGCGCGGAGGATCAGCCC.

As regards this clone: The read ends 3 residues shy of where the CDR3 ends; the end is completed using the germline J gene. The rearrangement links TRBV9 to TRBJ2-7, with TRBD2 identical over 8 bases. After removal of 0 bases from V and 4 bases from J, the junction contained 12 bases not matched to a gene. Germline loops: CDR1 SGDLS, CDR2 YYNGEE. The CDR3 sequence is 17 residues long. The CDR3: CASSVVRGGAISYEQYF. CDR3 DNA, as far as it was read: TGTGCCAGCAGCGTAGTTCGGGGGGGAGCGATTTCTTACGAG.

Remarks on this clone: The read is 3 residues too short to cover the CDR3 end, so that end is filled in from the germline J gene. The chain employs TRBV5-1 and TRBJ2-3; TRBD1 matches 7 bases. This CDR3 is 15 amino acids long. V shed 4 bases, J shed 0 bases, and the junction held 5 bases outside the gene matches. Germline V gives CDR1 SGHRS, CDR2 YFSETQ. The sequenced CDR3 bases are TGCGCCAGCAGCCCGGGACAGATCAGCACAGATACG. This codes for CASSPGQISTDT. The whole CDR3 region reads CASSPGQISTDTQYF.

On this clone: The read terminates 3 residues before the CDR3 end, so the remaining end is supplied by the germline J gene. The chain is built from TRBV7-2 and TRBJ2-3; TRBD1 might be the D (6 bases). V gave up 5 bases and J gave up 4 bases, with 16 bases separating them. The CDR3 length is 15 residues. CDR1 and CDR2 from the germline V gene are SGHTA and FQGNSA. Here the CDR3 reads CASSPTRQASDTQYF. The sequenced part of the CDR3 DNA is TGTGCCAGCAGCCCTACCAGACAGGCCTCAGATACG.

This CDR3 reads CASSYTSRGTDTQYF. Partial CDR3 DNA: TGTGCCAGCAGCTACACTAGCAGGGGCACAGATACG. This chain links TRBV5-4 with TRBJ2-3; maybe TRBD2 (6 bases). From the germline J gene comes the end of the CDR3, since the read stops 3 residues before it. CDR1 and CDR2 (germline): SGHNT, YYREEE (reference sequence). V was clipped by 3 bases and J by 1 base, with 12 bases between them. CDR3 size: 15 residues.

The CDR3 is CSARGLRGAPYNEQFF. Partial CDR3 DNA: TGCAGTGCTAGGGGACTTCGGGGGGCTCCCTACAATGAG. The rearrangement uses TRBV20-1 and TRBJ2-1; maybe TRBD2 (7 bases). The read halts 3 residues ahead of the CDR3 end, with the missing end drawn from the germline J gene. The CDR3 covers 16 residues. Germline values: CDR1 DFQATT, CDR2 SNEGSKA (reference sequence). Trimming shortened V by 3 bases and J by 2 bases, and 17 bases separated the two germline ends.

Concerning this clone: The junction and the germline gene differ at one end; a read error may be behind it. The sequenced CDR3 bases are TGTGCCAGCAGTTCCTCCCACAATGAG. Encoded protein: CASSSSHNE. The full CDR3 sequence reads CASSSSHNEQFF. The chain has TRBV12-3 or TRBV12-4 and TRBJ2-1, with D unclear. The read ends 3 residues early relative to the CDR3; the germline J gene fills the gap. The CDR3 has 12 residues.

Notes on this clone: The read is 3 residues too short to cover the CDR3 end, so that end is filled in from the germline J gene. The chain links TRBV5-1 to TRBJ2-3, with 10 positions matching TRBD1. The CDR3 is 14 residues long. Per the germline V gene, CDR1 is SGHRS and CDR2 is YFSETQ. The J segment lost 5 bases and the V segment lost 4 bases, leaving 4 bases of the junction unmatched. The CDR3 is CASSMTGGQDTQYF. CDR3 DNA, as far as it was read: TGCGCCAGCAGCATGACAGGGGGCCAAGATACG. The full variable domain, with the rest looked up from reference TRBV5-1 and TRBJ2-3, is KAGVTQTPRYLIKTRGQQVTLSCSPISGHRSVSWYQQTPGQGLQFLFEYFSETQRNKGNFPGRFSGRQFSNSRSEMNVSTLELGDSALYLCASSMTGGQDTQYFGPGTRLTVL.

In regard to this clone: The missing CDR3 end, 3 residues past where the read stops, is filled in from the germline J gene. The genes are TRBV7-9 and TRBJ2-3; D possibly corresponds to TRBD2 (6 bases). With 1 base removed from V and 2 bases from J, the gap between germline ends came to 10 bases. CDR3 length: 15 amino acids. Per the germline V gene, CDR1 is SEHNR and CDR2 is FQNEAQ (reference sequence). CDR3 DNA, as far as it was read: TGTGCCAGCAGCTTAGGTCGGGGGATCACAGATACG. It yields the protein CASSLGRGITDT. The full-length CDR3 reads as CASSLGRGITDTQYF.

Points on this clone: From the germline J gene comes the end of the CDR3, since the read stops 3 residues before it. The chain carries TRBV18 and TRBJ1-2; 9 bases are shared with TRBD1. CDR1 is KGHSH and CDR2 is LQKENI in the germline V gene. This CDR3 is 17 amino acids long. The junction had 13 bases not matched to a gene; V was cut back by 2 bases and J by 6 bases. The chain's CDR3 is CASSPGTLGTGNDGYTF. Partial CDR3 DNA: TGTGCCAGCTCACCAGGGACCCTTGGGACAGGGAACGATGGC.

In the case of this clone: The read ends 3 residues early relative to the CDR3; the germline J gene fills the gap. This chain links TRBV5-1 with TRBJ1-2; D is ambiguous. Between the trimmed V and J ends, which lost 1 base and 5 bases, there was a span of 12 bases. The CDR3 consists of 14 residues. The germline gives CDR1 SGHRS, CDR2 YFSETQ. CDR3 DNA (partial): TGCGCCAGCAGCTTGTCAGGCCCAACGTATGGC. Translation: CASSLSGPTYG. The entire CDR3 protein is CASSLSGPTYGYTF.

As concerns this clone: The missing CDR3 end, 3 residues past where the read stops, is filled in from the germline J gene. The rearrangement joins TRBV20-1 to TRBJ1-5; tentatively, D is TRBD1 (6 bases). The germline V gene has CDR1 DFQATT and CDR2 SNEGSKA (reference sequence). This CDR3 has 16 amino acids. This chain's CDR3 is CSAPGLTSGGAGPQHF. The CDR3 bases that were read are TGCAGTGCTCCGGGCCTGACTAGCGGGGGGGCCGGTCCC.

For this clone: Sequencing ends 3 residues short of the CDR3 end; the germline J gene provides the rest. The chain uses TRBV19 and TRBJ2-1; D is possibly TRBD2 (7 bases). The V end lost 4 bases, the J end lost 5 bases, and 12 bases lay between the germline ends. Germline V gives CDR1 LNHDA, CDR2 SQIVND (reference sequence). The CDR3 sequence is 14 residues long. CDR3 amino acids: CASSTGDYNNEQFF. CDR3 DNA (partial): TGTGCCAGTAGTACAGGGGACTATAACAATGAG.